This TCR beta chain originates from a study of blood T cell repertoires in COVID-19. Study information: Italy, Spain and the United States were the sources of the convalescent and acute COVID-19 samples. PBMCs, B-cell-depleted T cells, or T cells were the source of the cDNA or gDNA that made up the material.

This CDR3 spans 13 amino acids. The junction had 5 bases not matched to a gene; V was cut back by 4 bases and J by 8 bases. Germline CDR1 SGHRS, CDR2 YFSETQ. Study processing details: Amplification of reference gene primers provided the estimated nucleated cell counts. Clones were sequenced by immunoSEQ multiplex PCR, and TCRdb holds only the in-frame ones, with some missing. V and J calls and clone size follow that table, whereas D and trimming were derived from the DNA. Among 210,000 or so clones listed, 85% were seen once. Sequenced sample: peripheral blood. The receptor comes from a man aged 45-65 years with COVID-19, enrolled during active disease. This chain uses TRBV5-1 with TRBJ1-4, with 7 positions matching TRBD1. The CDR3 sequence: CASSLGTEEKLFF. CDR3 coding DNA: TGCGCCAGCAGCCTAGGGACAGAAGAAAAACTGTTTTTT.